This T cell receptor beta chain was retrieved from a study of blood T cells in healthy people across ages. Every sample yielded at least 6.5 million isolated PBMCs. Samples each had at least 5.5 micrograms of total RNA extracted. It was with a sample-barcoded 5' primer and a J-beta primer mix that a second PCR of roughly 7 to 12 cycles was run. A tag from a template-switch adaptor with 12 random nucleotides marked each cDNA molecule. TCRdb re-called the 5' RACE reads through MiXCR, storing one row per CDR3 protein. The sample records more than 650,000 distinct CDR3 sequences, about 26% being singletons. This CDR3 has 13 residues. V lost 6 bases and J lost 8, with 16 bases in between. Germline V gene lookup returns CDR1 LGHNT and CDR2 FRNRAP. The same specimen was also included in a second study, on T cells of mothers and their children. Turning to that study: No persistent microchimeric T cell clones were detected.

Sequencing was carried out using blood. V usage is TRBV12-5 and J usage is TRBJ1-2, with D tentatively TRBD1 (5 bases). This TCR derives from a boy between 10 and 17 years old in good health. The CDR3 DNA reads as TGTGCTAGTGGAATGCCCGGGGCCGCGGGCTACACCTTC. The encoded protein is CASGMPGAAGYTF.